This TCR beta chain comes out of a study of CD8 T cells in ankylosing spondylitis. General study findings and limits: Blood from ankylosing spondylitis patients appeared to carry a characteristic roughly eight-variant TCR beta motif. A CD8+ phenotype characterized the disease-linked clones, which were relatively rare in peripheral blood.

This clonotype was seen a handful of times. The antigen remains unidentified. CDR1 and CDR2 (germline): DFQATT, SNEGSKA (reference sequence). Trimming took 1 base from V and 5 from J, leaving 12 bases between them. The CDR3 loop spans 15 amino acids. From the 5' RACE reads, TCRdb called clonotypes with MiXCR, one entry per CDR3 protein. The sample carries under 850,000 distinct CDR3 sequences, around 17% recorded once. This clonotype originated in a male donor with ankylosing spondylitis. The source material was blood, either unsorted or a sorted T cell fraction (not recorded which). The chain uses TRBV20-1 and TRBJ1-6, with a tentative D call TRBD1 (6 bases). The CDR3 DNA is TGCAGTGCTAGAGTCCAGGGGCAGAATAATTCACCCCTCCACTTT. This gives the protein CSARVQGQNNSPLHF.